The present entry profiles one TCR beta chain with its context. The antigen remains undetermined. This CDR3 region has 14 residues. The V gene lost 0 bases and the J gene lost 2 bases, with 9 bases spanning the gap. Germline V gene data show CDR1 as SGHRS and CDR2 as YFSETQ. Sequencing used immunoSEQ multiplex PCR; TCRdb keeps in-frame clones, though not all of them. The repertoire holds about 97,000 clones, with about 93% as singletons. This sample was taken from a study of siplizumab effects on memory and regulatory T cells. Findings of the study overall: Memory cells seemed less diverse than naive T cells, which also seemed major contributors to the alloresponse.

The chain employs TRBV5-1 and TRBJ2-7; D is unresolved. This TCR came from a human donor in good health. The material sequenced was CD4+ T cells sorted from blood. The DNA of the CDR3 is TGCGCCAGCAGCTTGGGACACCCAGCCTACGAGCAGTACTTC. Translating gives CASSLGHPAYEQYF.